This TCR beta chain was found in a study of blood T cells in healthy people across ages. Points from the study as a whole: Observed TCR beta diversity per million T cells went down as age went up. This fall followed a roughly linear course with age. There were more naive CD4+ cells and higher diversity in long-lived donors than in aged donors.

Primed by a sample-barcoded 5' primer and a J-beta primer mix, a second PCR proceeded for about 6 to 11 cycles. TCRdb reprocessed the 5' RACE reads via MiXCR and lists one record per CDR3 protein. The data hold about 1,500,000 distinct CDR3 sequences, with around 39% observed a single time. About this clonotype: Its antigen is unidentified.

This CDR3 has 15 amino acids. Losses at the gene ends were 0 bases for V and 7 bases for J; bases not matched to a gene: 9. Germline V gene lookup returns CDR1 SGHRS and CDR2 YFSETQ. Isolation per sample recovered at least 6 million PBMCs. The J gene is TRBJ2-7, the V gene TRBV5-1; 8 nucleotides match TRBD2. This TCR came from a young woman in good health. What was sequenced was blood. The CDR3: CASSLVAGTRSEQYF. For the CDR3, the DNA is TGCGCCAGCAGCTTGGTAGCGGGGACCCGGAGTGAGCAGTACTTC.